One sample yielded the 2 T cell receptor beta chains listed below, sequenced in a study of T cells in Graves' hyperthyroidism and ophthalmopathy. RNA transcripts served as the template for amplifying TCR beta CDR3 regions. An initial round of RT-PCR targeting the TCR CDR3 relied on the HTBI primer set. TCRdb re-derived calls from the multiplex PCR reads in MiXCR, one entry per CDR3 protein. The sample shows 600,000 or so distinct CDR3 sequences, roughly 14% of them seen only once. Material: blood. The source is a woman between 45 and 65 years old with Graves' ophthalmopathy.

With respect to this clonotype: This may come from a read error, since a much larger clone is one base off. CDR3 in DNA: TGCAGTGCTAGAACAGAAAATCAGCCCCAGCATTTT. Its protein is CSARTENQPQHF. The chain has TRBV20-1 and TRBJ1-5; D is uncertain. Germline values: CDR1 DFQATT, CDR2 SNEGSKA (reference sequence). V lost 2 bases to trimming and J lost 4 bases, with 6 bases between them. The CDR3 totals 12 residues.

This clonotype was detected a few times. The chain has TRBV12-3 or TRBV12-4 and TRBJ2-1, with D possibly matching TRBD1 (7 bases). CDR3 size: 15 residues. Trimming left V 0 bases short and J 5 bases short, with 11 bases between. CDR3 residues: CASSLAGGGNNEQFF. The CDR3 region has the DNA TGTGCCAGCAGTTTAGCAGGGGGCGGGAACAATGAGCAGTTCTTC.